This TCR beta chain comes out of a study of blood T cell repertoires in COVID-19. Across the study: Sites across the United States, Italy and Spain contributed samples from acute and convalescent COVID-19. Nucleic acid was either cDNA or gDNA, and it came from T cells, B-cell-depleted T cells, or PBMCs.

V lost 7 bases and J lost 7; bases outside the gene matches: 2. This CDR3 comprises 13 residues. Germline V gives CDR1 SQVTM, CDR2 ANQGSEA. Sequencing used immunoSEQ multiplex PCR; TCRdb keeps in-frame clones, though not all of them. The sample gives about 270,000 clones, more than 75% of which show up once; over 2% is in the top ten. The J gene is TRBJ2-1, the V gene TRBV29-1, with 15 bases identical to TRBD2. The sample was PBMCs or T cells enriched from blood (not recorded which). The sequence derives from a woman in her late teens or twenties who had recovered from COVID-19. In DNA, the CDR3 is TGCAGCGCTGGGACTAGCGGGAGGAATGAGCAGTTCTTC. The encoded protein is CSAGTSGRNEQFF.